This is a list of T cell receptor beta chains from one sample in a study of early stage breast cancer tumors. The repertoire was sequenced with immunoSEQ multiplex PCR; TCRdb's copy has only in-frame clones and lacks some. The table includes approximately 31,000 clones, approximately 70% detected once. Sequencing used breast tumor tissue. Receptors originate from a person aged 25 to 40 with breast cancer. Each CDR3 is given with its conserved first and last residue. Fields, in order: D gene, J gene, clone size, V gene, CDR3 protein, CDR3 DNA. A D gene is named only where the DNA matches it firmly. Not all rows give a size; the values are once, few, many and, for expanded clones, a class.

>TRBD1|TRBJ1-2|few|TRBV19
CASSREGGAGYGYTF
TGTGCCAGTAGCCGGGAAGGGGGCGCTGGGTATGGCTACACCTTC
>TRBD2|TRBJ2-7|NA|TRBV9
CASSVTGLAGVEQYF
TGTGCCAGCAGCGTGACGGGACTAGCGGGAGTCGAGCAGTACTTC
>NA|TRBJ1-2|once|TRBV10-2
CASSFSQGNYGYTF
TGCGCCAGCAGTTTTTCCCAAGGAAACTATGGCTACACCTTC
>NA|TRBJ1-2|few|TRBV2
CASSELQGLYGYTF
TGTGCCAGCAGTGAGTTACAGGGTCTCTATGGCTACACCTTC
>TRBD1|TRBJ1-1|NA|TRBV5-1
CASSATGGGANTEAFF
TGCGCCAGCAGCGCGACAGGGGGGGGAGCGAACACTGAAGCTTTCTTT
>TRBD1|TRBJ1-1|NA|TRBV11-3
CASSLGTGGLNTEAFF
TGTGCCAGCAGCTTAGGAACAGGGGGATTGAACACTGAAGCTTTCTTT
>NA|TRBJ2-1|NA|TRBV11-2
CASSLASTGGEQFF
TGTGCCAGCAGCTTGGCTAGCACAGGCGGTGAGCAGTTCTTC
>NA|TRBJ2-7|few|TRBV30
CAWRAGSYEQYF
TGTGCCTGGCGGGCAGGTTCCTACGAGCAGTACTTC
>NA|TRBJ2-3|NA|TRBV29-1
CSSSGGTDTQYF
TGCAGCTCCTCGGGGGGCACAGATACGCAGTATTTT
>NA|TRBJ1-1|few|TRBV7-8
CASSPQGMNTEAFF
TGTGCCAGCAGCCCACAAGGGATGAACACTGAAGCTTTCTTT
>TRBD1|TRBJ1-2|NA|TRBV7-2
CASSSTGGGGYTF
TGTGCCAGCAGCTCCACAGGGGGAGGTGGCTACACCTTC
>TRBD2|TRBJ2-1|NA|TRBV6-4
CASSGTSGNPVLFF
TGTGCCAGCAGCGGGACTAGCGGGAACCCCGTGCTGTTCTTC
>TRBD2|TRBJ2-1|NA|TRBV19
CASSIPSGSSYNEQFF
TGTGCCAGTAGTATACCTAGCGGGAGCTCCTACAATGAGCAGTTCTTC
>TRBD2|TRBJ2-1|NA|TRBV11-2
CASSLGGSGREQFF
TGTGCCAGCAGCTTAGGCGGTAGCGGGAGAGAGCAGTTCTTC
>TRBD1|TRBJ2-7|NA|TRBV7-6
CASSLRGDSAYEQYF
TGTGCCAGCAGCCTACGTGGGGACAGCGCCTACGAGCAGTACTTC
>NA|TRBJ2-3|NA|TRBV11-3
CASSSPWEIIDTQYF
TGTGCCAGCAGCTCCCCATGGGAGATCATTGATACGCAGTATTTT
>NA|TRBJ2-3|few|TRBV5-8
CASSPDRADTQYF
TGTGCCAGCAGCCCGGATCGGGCAGATACGCAGTATTTT
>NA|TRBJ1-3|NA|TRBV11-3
CASSLPALGVSGNTIYF
TGTGCCAGCAGCTTACCCGCCCTAGGAGTCTCTGGAAACACCATATATTTT
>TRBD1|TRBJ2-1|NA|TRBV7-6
CASSLTGTGAGEQFF
TGTGCCAGCAGCCTAACCGGGACAGGGGCCGGTGAGCAGTTCTTC
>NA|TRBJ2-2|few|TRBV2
CASSVLRARVTGELFF
TGTGCCAGCAGCGTACTCCGGGCCAGAGTCACCGGGGAGCTGTTTTTT
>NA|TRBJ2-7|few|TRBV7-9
CASSYGTYEQYF
TGTGCCAGCAGCTATGGTACCTACGAGCAGTACTTC
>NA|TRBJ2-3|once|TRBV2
CASSLGVILTDTQYF
TGTGCCAGCAGTTTGGGAGTCATACTCACAGATACGCAGTATTTT